This is a list of T cell receptor beta chains from one sample in a study of blood T cell repertoires in COVID-19. Sequenced by immunoSEQ multiplex PCR; TCRdb stores in-frame clones only, minus some. The sample comprises more than 150,000 clones, over 70% of which are singletons, and over 13% rests with the top ten. Sample: PBMCs or T cells enriched from blood (not recorded which). These receptors all stem from a man aged 60 to 69 who had been exposed to COVID-19. The CDR3 runs from the conserved cysteine through the conserved F or W. A D gene is named only where the DNA matches it firmly. Size is stated for part of the rows, as once, few or many counts, or as a class when the clone is expanded.

CDR3 | D | size | J | V
CASSLARGNLYYTF | - | few | TRBJ1-2 | TRBV11-2
CASSYSAGQGMETQYF | TRBD1 | - | TRBJ2-5 | TRBV6-5
CASSPNIGGYNEQFF | - | - | TRBJ2-1 | TRBV5-1
CASSTTGGRTGELFF | TRBD1 | - | TRBJ2-2 | TRBV19
CAWSLGLAGVVGELFF | TRBD2 | - | TRBJ2-2 | TRBV30
CASSSDPGWETQYF | - | - | TRBJ2-5 | TRBV18
CASSPTGPNYGYTF | TRBD1 | - | TRBJ1-2 | TRBV19
CASSQAVGHTEAFF | - | - | TRBJ1-1 | TRBV4-2
CASGSPPGTSIFNEQFF | TRBD2 | - | TRBJ2-1 | TRBV19
CASSALAGADTQYF | TRBD2 | - | TRBJ2-3 | TRBV25-1
CASSILGVQAFF | - | - | TRBJ1-1 | TRBV27
CSVAGTGANGYTF | TRBD1 | medium-sized | TRBJ1-2 | TRBV29-1
CASSRSGSTYNEQFF | TRBD2 | - | TRBJ2-1 | TRBV5-4
CASSIGGDQPQHF | - | - | TRBJ1-5 | TRBV19
CASSLMGQGSEKLFF | TRBD1 | - | TRBJ1-4 | TRBV7-2
CASSPGQPQHF | - | - | TRBJ1-5 | TRBV6-5
CAWSHGRTGNTEAFF | - | - | TRBJ1-1 | TRBV30
CASSLRDTEAFF | - | - | TRBJ1-1 | TRBV11-1
CASSIGGLAGSSGELFF | TRBD2 | - | TRBJ2-2 | TRBV5-4
CASSYGLAGGSYEQYF | TRBD2 | - | TRBJ2-7 | TRBV6-5
CASSDMAGESNEQFF | - | - | TRBJ2-1 | TRBV6-4
CASFQGGNQPQHF | - | - | TRBJ1-5 | TRBV6-5
CASSLGQGTTNEKLFF | TRBD1 | - | TRBJ1-4 | TRBV7-6
CASSPLRLGGAYEKLFF | TRBD1 | - | TRBJ1-4 | TRBV18
CASSEQGASGYTF | TRBD1 | - | TRBJ1-2 | TRBV6-1
CASSFRSRGGSSSYNEQFF | TRBD2 | - | TRBJ2-1 | TRBV5-1
CAAAASGTYEQYF | TRBD2 | - | TRBJ2-7 | TRBV7-9
CASSQGRGVTQPQHF | - | - | TRBJ1-5 | TRBV7-8
CASSPRLAGTGDTQYF | TRBD2 | - | TRBJ2-3 | TRBV18
CASSMRQALDEQYF | - | few | TRBJ2-7 | TRBV19
CASSVGLAGGIQETQYF | TRBD2 | few | TRBJ2-5 | TRBV9
CASSRGAWSGNNEQFF | - | - | TRBJ2-1 | TRBV5-5
CASSLAPQQGFPQYF | - | - | TRBJ2-7 | TRBV7-9
CASSLVDGNEQFF | - | - | TRBJ2-1 | TRBV27
CASGSRTRLAGVGDTQYF | TRBD2 | - | TRBJ2-3 | TRBV12-5
CASSLGGWDEQYF | - | - | TRBJ2-7 | TRBV27
CASSLAHGGGGQPQHF | - | - | TRBJ1-5 | TRBV7-2
CASSPHGGPTSYNEQFF | - | - | TRBJ2-1 | TRBV5-1
CASTVNRANNSPLHF | - | - | TRBJ1-6 | TRBV27
CATSEPGTPLGQPQHF | - | few | TRBJ1-5 | TRBV24-1
CASSYPGQGGETQYF | TRBD1 | - | TRBJ2-5 | TRBV2